This is a list of T cell receptor beta chains from one sample in a study of T cells and Merkel cell carcinoma outcomes. TCRdb keeps only in-frame clones here, not all; method: immunoSEQ multiplex PCR. Of approximately 15,000 clones listed, approximately 87% are singletons. Sample: tumor tissue from Merkel cell carcinoma. Receptor source: a human donor with Merkel cell carcinoma. Each CDR3 is given with its conserved first and last residue. The order of the fields is J gene, V gene, clone size, D gene, CDR3 protein, CDR3 DNA. The D gene is left open where the match is weak. A clone size is listed for some rows: how often the clone was seen (once, few, many), or a class if it is expanded.

J: TRBJ1-5; V: TRBV15; size: NA; D: TRBD1; CDR3: CATSLQGQEFQPQHF; DNA: TGTGCCACCAGCTTACAGGGACAGGAATTCCAGCCCCAGCATTTT
J: TRBJ1-4; V: TRBV2; size: once; D: NA; CDR3: CASNEDPGSEKLFF; DNA: TGTGCCAGCAACGAAGATCCAGGGAGCGAAAAACTGTTTTTT
J: TRBJ1-1; V: TRBV5-1; size: NA; D: TRBD1; CDR3: CASSWMTGGSEAFF; DNA: TGCGCCAGCAGCTGGATGACAGGGGGTAGTGAAGCTTTCTTT
J: TRBJ2-7; V: TRBV29-1; size: NA; D: NA; CDR3: CSVEGDKGYEQYF; DNA: TGCAGCGTAGAGGGGGACAAGGGGTACGAGCAGTACTTC
J: TRBJ2-7; V: TRBV21-1; size: NA; D: NA; CDR3: CASTKGSGESYEQYF; DNA: TGTGCCAGCACCAAGGGTAGCGGAGAATCCTACGAGCAGTACTTC
J: TRBJ1-4; V: TRBV11-2; size: NA; D: TRBD1; CDR3: CASSLQGASNEKLFF; DNA: TGTGCCAGCAGCCTACAGGGGGCGTCTAATGAAAAACTGTTTTTT
J: TRBJ1-2; V: TRBV4-2; size: few; D: NA; CDR3: CASSQGIGTGHGYTF; DNA: TGTGCCAGCAGCCAAGGGATCGGGACTGGACATGGCTACACCTTC
J: TRBJ2-7; V: TRBV7-6; size: NA; D: TRBD2; CDR3: CASSTGGVYSSYEQYF; DNA: TGTGCCAGCAGTACGGGGGGAGTTTATAGCTCCTACGAGCAGTACTTC
J: TRBJ1-1; V: TRBV11-2; size: NA; D: NA; CDR3: CASSTPQGPLMNTEAFF; DNA: TGTGCCAGCAGCACCCCCCAGGGACCTCTTATGAACACTGAAGCTTTTTTT
J: TRBJ2-5; V: TRBV4-2; size: NA; D: TRBD1; CDR3: CASSPDRGRRETQYF; DNA: TGTGCCAGCAGCCCGGACAGGGGGCGCCGGGAGACCCAGTACTTC
J: TRBJ1-4; V: TRBV18; size: NA; D: NA; CDR3: CASSPQGATNEKLFF; DNA: TGTGCCAGCTCACCACAGGGTGCAACTAATGAAAAACTGTTTTTT
J: TRBJ1-2; V: TRBV7-2; size: NA; D: TRBD1; CDR3: CASSTQVGTGYGYTF; DNA: TGTGCCAGCAGTACGCAGGTCGGGACAGGGTATGGCTACACCTTC
J: TRBJ1-2; V: TRBV9; size: NA; D: NA; CDR3: CASSPLGTVRAYGYTF; DNA: TGTGCCAGCAGCCCCTTGGGGACCGTCAGGGCCTATGGCTACACCTTC
J: TRBJ2-1; V: TRBV4-1; size: NA; D: NA; CDR3: CASSQEPQAPSRYNEQFF; DNA: TGCGCCAGCAGCCAAGAACCGCAGGCCCCGAGCAGGTACAATGAGCAGTTCTTC
J: TRBJ2-2; V: TRBV4-2; size: few; D: TRBD2; CDR3: CASSQGGESGGWNTGELFF; DNA: TGTGCCAGCAGCCAGGGAGGGGAAAGCGGGGGGTGGAACACCGGGGAGCTGTTTTTT
J: TRBJ2-5; V: TRBV2; size: NA; D: NA; CDR3: CASSVQGSVRETQYF; DNA: TGTGCCAGCAGCGTACAGGGTTCCGTCCGAGAGACCCAGTACTTC
J: TRBJ1-3; V: TRBV23-1; size: NA; D: NA; CDR3: CASSQTPAGAAAIYF; DNA: TGCGCCAGCAGTCAAACCCCCGCGGGGGCTGCGGCCATATATTTT
J: TRBJ1-2; V: TRBV2; size: few; D: TRBD1; CDR3: CASSVDRGGYGYTF; DNA: TGTGCCAGCAGTGTTGACAGGGGAGGGTATGGCTACACCTTC
J: TRBJ2-2; V: TRBV2; size: NA; D: TRBD1; CDR3: CASNLQGPGELFF; DNA: TGTGCCAGCAACCTACAGGGGCCCGGGGAGCTGTTTTTT
J: TRBJ2-7; V: TRBV21-1; size: NA; D: NA; CDR3: CASSNRHEQYF; DNA: TGTGCCAGCAGCAATCGGCACGAGCAGTACTTC
J: TRBJ2-7; V: TRBV18; size: NA; D: TRBD1; CDR3: CASSPSPGDRGHEQYF; DNA: TGTGCCAGCTCACCATCGCCGGGGGACAGGGGTCACGAGCAGTACTTC
J: TRBJ2-5; V: TRBV7-3; size: NA; D: NA; CDR3: CASSLWTGETQYF; DNA: TGTGCCAGCAGCTTATGGACCGGGGAGACCCAGTACTTC
J: TRBJ2-4; V: TRBV29-1; size: NA; D: NA; CDR3: CSVDEGGRDIQYF; DNA: TGCAGCGTTGACGAGGGGGGAAGGGACATTCAGTACTTC
J: TRBJ2-7; V: TRBV28; size: NA; D: NA; CDR3: CASSLSTYEQYF; DNA: TGTGCCAGCAGTTTATCAACCTACGAGCAGTACTTC
J: TRBJ2-3; V: TRBV6-1; size: NA; D: TRBD1; CDR3: CASRADRGITDTQYF; DNA: TGTGCCAGCAGAGCCGACAGGGGGATCACAGATACGCAGTATTTT
J: TRBJ2-1; V: TRBV9; size: NA; D: TRBD2; CDR3: CASSVGSGSTDEQFF; DNA: TGTGCCAGCAGCGTAGGTAGCGGGAGTACGGATGAGCAGTTCTTC
J: TRBJ1-4; V: TRBV18; size: once; D: NA; CDR3: CASSRGINEKLFF; DNA: TGTGCCAGCTCAAGAGGGATTAATGAAAAACTGTTTTTT
J: TRBJ1-5; V: TRBV29-1; size: NA; D: TRBD1; CDR3: CSVPGGAGNQPQHF; DNA: TGCAGCGTTCCAGGGGGCGCGGGCAATCAGCCCCAGCATTTT
J: TRBJ1-5; V: TRBV18; size: NA; D: NA; CDR3: CASSLESNQPQHF; DNA: TGTGCCAGCTCACTTGAGAGCAATCAGCCCCAGCATTTT
J: TRBJ2-5; V: TRBV5-1; size: once; D: TRBD2; CDR3: CASSPGTSQETQYF; DNA: TGCGCCAGCAGCCCTGGGACTAGCCAAGAGACCCAGTACTTC
J: TRBJ2-7; V: TRBV5-4; size: once; D: NA; CDR3: CASSLDRRSYEQYF; DNA: TGTGCCAGCAGCCTGGACAGACGATCCTACGAGCAGTACTTC
J: TRBJ1-1; V: TRBV6-1; size: NA; D: NA; CDR3: CASTRGGDTEAFF; DNA: TGTGCCAGCACCCGCGGGGGTGACACTGAAGCTTTCTTT
J: TRBJ1-2; V: TRBV5-5; size: NA; D: NA; CDR3: CASSLEVVGDGYTF; DNA: TGTGCCAGCAGCTTGGAGGTAGTGGGGGATGGCTACACCTTC
J: TRBJ1-1; V: TRBV5-1; size: NA; D: NA; CDR3: CASSLGGGLSTEAFF; DNA: TGCGCCAGCAGCTTGGGCGGGGGTTTGAGCACTGAAGCTTTCTTT
J: TRBJ2-7; V: TRBV5-1; size: NA; D: TRBD2; CDR3: CASSGLAGDSSYEQYF; DNA: TGCGCCAGCAGCGGACTAGCGGGAGACAGCTCCTACGAGCAGTACTTC
J: TRBJ2-1; V: TRBV27; size: NA; D: NA; CDR3: CASSFTEAPYNEQFF; DNA: TGTGCCAGCAGTTTCACAGAAGCCCCCTACAATGAGCAGTTCTTC
J: TRBJ1-3; V: TRBV4-1; size: NA; D: NA; CDR3: CASSHPPAAGNTIYF; DNA: TGCGCCAGCAGCCACCCGCCGGCAGCTGGAAACACCATATATTTT
J: TRBJ2-5; V: TRBV7-7; size: few; D: TRBD2; CDR3: CASSPLASGETQYF; DNA: TGTGCTAGCAGCCCATTGGCTAGCGGGGAGACCCAGTACTTC
J: TRBJ2-3; V: TRBV14; size: NA; D: TRBD2; CDR3: CASSRRGGGGWADTQYF; DNA: TGTGCCAGCAGCCGCCGAGGTGGCGGGGGGTGGGCAGATACGCAGTATTTT
J: TRBJ2-1; V: TRBV27; size: NA; D: TRBD2; CDR3: CASSPGTSGRAGNEQFF; DNA: TGTGCCAGCAGTCCCGGGACTAGCGGGAGGGCCGGCAATGAGCAGTTCTTC